This T cell receptor beta chain was sequenced for a study of T cell changes during pregnancy in multiple sclerosis. This clone was counted a few times. Libraries were prepared by immunoSEQ multiplex PCR; TCRdb keeps only in-frame clonotypes and omits some of them. The sample consists of about 46,000 clones, under 95% of them appearing once. V lost 5 bases and J lost 3, with 13 bases in between. CDR3 length equals 14 residues. The germline V gene has CDR1 SGHTA and CDR2 FQGNSA. V gene TRBV7-2 combines with J gene TRBJ1-1; D is unresolved. Sample: CD8+ T cells from peripheral blood mononuclear cells, taken in the second trimester of pregnancy. The clonotype originates from a female donor with multiple sclerosis, enrolled in a pregnancy study. The chain's CDR3 is CASSPWEGHTEAFF. The DNA of the CDR3 is TGTGCCAGCAGCCCCTGGGAGGGCCACACTGAAGCTTTCTTT.